A single T cell receptor (beta chain) is shown here with its context. The antigen is unknown. These data are taken from a study of CD8 T cells in Susac syndrome. This CDR3 has 14 amino acids. The V gene lost 6 bases and the J gene lost 1 base, with 12 bases spanning the gap. After extraction with the RNeasy kit, roughly 0.5 to 1 ug of the RNA was reverse transcribed using random hexamers. The amplification used immunoSEQ multiplex PCR on TCR beta CDR3; it spanned 54 Vbeta and 13 Jbeta. TCRdb re-called the immunoSEQ multiplex PCR reads with MiXCR, one entry per CDR3 protein. The repertoire has 150,000 or so distinct CDR3 sequences, around 95% of them found once; the top ten carry 0.14% to 0.15%. Whole-study findings and limits: The study acknowledged a relatively small number of individuals in its TCR sequencing and HLA analysis.

Sequencing of TCR beta was carried out in blood CD8+ and CD4+ T cells. Negative isolation yielded CD4+ and CD8+ T cells, and FACS enriched TEMRA cells. The V gene is TRBV12-3 or TRBV12-4, the J gene TRBJ1-1; D is undetermined. The clonotype originates from a human donor with multiple sclerosis. Sequencing was performed on CD8+ T cells from PBMCs. The CDR3 bases are TGTGCCAGCAGCCACACCCCCCGGAACACTGAAGCTTTCTTT. It yields the protein CASSHTPRNTEAFF.